This TCR beta chain was captured by sequencing in a study of T cells in Graves' hyperthyroidism and ophthalmopathy (dated by TCRdb to between 2018 and 2021). Broadly, across the study: Peripheral blood was collected at initial diagnosis, before any treatment. According to the paper, TCR Vbeta CDR3 sequencing was carried out on 120 to 150 peripheral blood samples, which came from under 50 ophthalmopathy, 75 or so hyperthyroidism and approximately 17 progressor patients. Following sampling, methimazole starting at 30 mg daily was given to hyperthyroidism patients, and high-dose intravenous methylprednisolone was given to ophthalmopathy patients. To identify distinguishing TCR V-J signatures, a discovery cohort of about 100 patients was used, comprising approximately 40 with Graves' ophthalmopathy and 57 with stable Graves' hyperthyroidism. For training and testing, the approximately 92 patients in the discovery cohort were randomly divided in a 7:3 ratio. In addition, the study compared T-cell repertoires in thyroid tissue and in blood from roughly six Graves' hyperthyroidism patients. Prospective prediction of ophthalmopathy was tested in an independent validation cohort consisting of 18 hyperthyroidism patients and more than 15 patients who later progressed to ophthalmopathy.

The TCR beta CDR3 regions were amplified from the RNA transcripts. A first-round RT-PCR of the TCR CDR3 used the HTBI primer set with the Qiagen OneStep RT-PCR kit. A second multiplex PCR round built the libraries, followed by size selection and purification. Paired-end sequencing of the libraries was performed with 100 bp reads on an Illumina HiSeq2000. As for the original processing: SOAPnuke was used to process the raw data, throwing out any read that contained adapters or uncalled bases, had a mean Phred below 15, or lacked an exact constant-primer or identifier match. High-quality paired reads were merged with COPE v1.2.5, and unique nucleotide sequences were defined as clonotypes. MiTCR v1.1 was used to align clonotypes to the IMGT TRBV, TRBD and TRBJ reference segments. Only V-J combinations with frequency above 0.0001, covering 99% to 99.2% of repertoires, were analysed. A TCS score was defined as the ratio of F50 (clonal expansion) to E x V (chaos), with BLOSUM62-based TCRdist applied between CDR3 peptides within each V-J. Welch's t-statistics and random forest reduced around 520 V-J features to 13, which were used in a naive Bayes classifier (R e1071). TCRdb reanalyzed the raw reads on its own, using fastp at Q25 for trimming and MiXCR for clone calling, and kept in-frame beta chains. Entries are consolidated by CDR3 protein sequence, retaining the most common genes and DNA. TCRdb, rather than the study authors, made the V and J calls. This sample lists under 400,000 distinct CDR3 sequences; 18% were detected once. 15% to 17% of the sample is held by the ten biggest clonotypes.

The germline V gene gives CDR1 as MNHNS and CDR2 as SASEGT. The CDR3 has 13 amino acids, counting the end cysteine and phenylalanine. Kept here is only the CDR3 DNA, which spans 39 bases and is read in frame from base 1. V loses 10 bases, J loses 7 bases, and the germline ends lie 20 bases apart. In the ophthalmopathy patients, disease was moderately to severely active, with a Clinical Activity Score of 3 or more, a NOSPECS grade of 4 or more, and a duration of less than 3 months. Any patient with an uncontrolled infection, another autoimmune disease, pregnancy or lactation was excluded. Diagnoses relied on clinical symptoms, serum thyroxine and TRAb, thyroid ultrasound and orbital computed tomography. Ficoll-Paque density gradient centrifugation was used to isolate PBMCs from about 10 ml of fresh peripheral blood. Trizol reagent was used to extract total RNA, and RNA quality was then checked on an Agilent 2100 Bioanalyzer.

As for this clonotype: Its target antigen remains unknown. No base quality values were provided; no much bigger clone lies one nucleotide off.

Summary of the overall study and its limitations: No statistical method was used to set the sample size in advance, and investigators knew the group allocation. In validation, progression to ophthalmopathy was predicted by the model with nearly 71% sensitivity and 72.22% specificity, a median of about 6 months before onset. A model built on a 13 V-J signature distinguished ophthalmopathy from stable hyperthyroidism, reaching 85% to 90% sensitivity and around 82% specificity in cross-validation and 80%/75% in testing. Most expanded thyroid clonotypes (frequency above 0.001) were also detected in blood, a finding suggesting that blood repertoires may reflect thyroid immune responses.

This chain is built from TRBV6-1 and TRBJ2-7, and possibly TRBD2, on 6 matching bases. Input material: blood. The TCR originated in a woman aged 40 to 50 with Graves' ophthalmopathy. CDR3 protein: CAKAATRGGEQYF. The nucleotide sequence reads as follows: TGTGCCAAGGCGGCTACCCGGGGAGGAGAGCAGTACTTC.